These 14 T cell receptor beta chains share one sample of origin, sequenced in a study of Ad26.COV2.S vaccination and SARS-CoV-2 variants. The treatment here: around 19 received Ad26.COV2.S at low or high dose, single or two shots; about five received placebo; per-sample allocation not given. Sampling took place 63 days after the first vaccine or placebo injection. Assay used: immunoSEQ multiplex PCR; TCRdb lists only in-frame clones, some missing. The table lists 400,000 to 450,000 clones, 80% to 95% of them singletons. Here the sequenced sample was peripheral blood, taken in a trial of Ad26.COV2.S vaccine versus placebo. These receptors were collected from a person aged 18 to 65 who received the Ad26.COV2.S COVID-19 vaccine or a placebo.

This chain links TRBV29-1 with TRBJ1-4; D gene unclear. This CDR3 contains 14 residues. CDR1 and CDR2 from the germline V gene are SQVTM and ANQGSEA. Trimming stripped 5 bases from V and 3 bases from J, with 13 bases between. CDR3 in amino acids: CSVRVDSANEKLFF. For the CDR3, the DNA is TGCAGCGTTAGGGTGGATTCGGCTAATGAAAAACTGTTTTTT.

This clone was detected only once. V is TRBV10-3 and J is TRBJ2-5, with D perhaps matching TRBD1 or TRBD2 (5 bases each). Trimming stripped 10 bases from V and 8 bases from J, with 23 bases between. The germline gives CDR1 ENHRY, CDR2 SYGVKD. The CDR3 extends over 14 amino acids. Written as DNA, the CDR3 is TGTGCCACCCACCAGGGCAGGGACCAAGGTACCCAGTACTTC. Its translation is CATHQGRDQGTQYF.

V usage is TRBV14 and J usage is TRBJ2-7, with 10 bases identical to TRBD2. Per germline, CDR1 SGHDN and CDR2 FVKESK. The CDR3 sequence is 15 residues long. With V trimmed by 0 bases and J by 3 bases, 2 bases remained unmatched. The CDR3 DNA reads as TGTGCCAGCAGCCAAGAAGCTAGCGGGAGCTACGAGCAGTACTTC. Its protein is CASSQEASGSYEQYF.

The CDR3, as DNA: TGCGCCAGCAGCCCTAGCCCGCAGCCGGGAAACACCATATATTTT. Protein: CASSPSPQPGNTIYF. V gene TRBV5-1 combines with J gene TRBJ1-3; D is undetermined. CDR3 length equals 15 residues. Between the trimmed V and J ends, which lost 4 bases and 4 bases, there was a span of 15 bases. The germline gives CDR1 SGHRS, CDR2 YFSETQ.

The V call is TRBV19, the J call TRBJ2-3, with TRBD2 matching over 11 bases. This CDR3 contains 17 residues. Germline lookup yields CDR1 LNHDA and CDR2 SQIVND (reference sequence). The V and J ends lost 6 bases and 5 bases, in that order; junction bases with no gene match: 13. The CDR3 spells CASSIGYLAGGEDTQYF. CDR3 bases: TGTGCCAGTAGCATCGGGTATCTAGCGGGAGGTGAAGATACGCAGTATTTT.

The chain carries TRBV12-3 or TRBV12-4 and TRBJ1-1, with D tentatively TRBD1 (5 bases). This CDR3 is 13 amino acids long. Trimming took 4 bases from V and 9 from J, leaving 15 bases between them. CDR3 sequence reads: CASSSMVGGQAFF. In DNA, the CDR3 is TGTGCCAGCAGTTCAATGGTCGGGGGACAAGCTTTCTTT.

The J gene is TRBJ2-1, the V gene TRBV3-1 (or the pseudogene TRBV3-2); TRBD1 is a possible D gene (5 bases). The germline CDR1 and CDR2 sequences are LGHDT and YNNKEL (reference sequence). V lost 1 base and J lost 0, with 13 bases in between. This CDR3 spans 17 amino acids. The CDR3 here is CASSQGRTTGSYNEQFF. In DNA, the CDR3 is TGTGCCAGCAGCCAAGGCAGGACAACCGGCTCCTACAATGAGCAGTTCTTC.

V gene TRBV30 combines with J gene TRBJ2-7; 9 nucleotides agree with TRBD1. V gave up 2 bases and J gave up 3 bases; unmatched junction bases: 11. Germline lookup yields CDR1 GTSNPN and CDR2 SVGIG (reference sequence). The CDR3 has 16 amino acids. CDR3 DNA sequence: TGTGCCTGGAGTAATAGCATCCGGGACAGGGTCTACGAGCAGTACTTC. Translation gives CAWSNSIRDRVYEQYF. The full variable domain, its missing parts supplied by reference TRBV30 and TRBJ2-7, is SQTIHQWPATLVQPVGSPLSLECTVEGTSNPNLYWYRQAAGRGLQLLFYSVGIGQISSEVPQNLSASRPQDRQFILSSKKLLLSDSGFYLCAWSNSIRDRVYEQYFGPGTRLTVT.

This clone occurred once. The gene calls are TRBV7-5 and TRBJ1-4. TRBV7-5 is termed a pseudogene. This CDR3 is built from 15 residues. CDR3 loop: CVRSSRRAINEKLFF. As DNA, the CDR3 is TGTGTCAGAAGCTCACGACGGGCGATTAATGAAAAACTGTTTTTT.

The J gene is TRBJ1-3, the V gene TRBV7-9; D is unclear. The CDR3 spans 15 residues. The germline V gene has CDR1 SEHNR and CDR2 FQNEAQ (reference sequence). V dropped 3 bases and J dropped 0 bases, with 9 bases sitting between them. CDR3 in DNA: TGTGCCAGCAGCTTCGACGGGAGCTCTGGAAACACCATATATTTT. This encodes CASSFDGSSGNTIYF.

Written as DNA, the CDR3 is TGTGCCAGTAGATCCGGACAGGGGGGTAATCAGCCCCAGCATTTT. Amino acids: CASRSGQGGNQPQHF. The rearrangement uses TRBV19 and TRBJ1-5; 10 bases are shared with TRBD1. Per the germline V gene, CDR1 is LNHDA and CDR2 is SQIVND (reference sequence). The CDR3 consists of 15 residues. Unmatched junction bases numbered 6, after V lost 6 bases and J lost 4 bases.

The rearrangement links TRBV2 to TRBJ1-1, with 8 positions matching TRBD1. The CDR3 runs 15 residues. J lost 4 bases, V lost 3 bases, and 7 bases had no gene match. Germline CDR1 SNHLY, CDR2 FYNNEI. CDR3 nucleotide sequence: TGTGCCAGCAGTGAGGGACAGGCTTTTGCCACTGAAGCTTTCTTT. Translating gives CASSEGQAFATEAFF.

The V gene is TRBV7-2, the J gene TRBJ2-7, with 9 bases matching TRBD1. In germline, CDR1 is SGHTA, CDR2 FQGNSA. Losses at the gene ends were 6 bases for V and 3 bases for J; bases not matched to a gene: 9. CDR3 length: 15 residues. DNA for the CDR3: TGTGCCAGCAGACTCGAACAGGGGGCTTTCTACGAGCAGTACTTC. This codes for CASRLEQGAFYEQYF.

This rearrangement joins TRBV11-2 to TRBJ1-1; no clear D gene. Between the trimmed V and J ends, which lost 5 bases and 0 bases, there was a span of 16 bases. Germline CDR1 is SGHAT and CDR2 is FQNNGV. There are 16 residues in the CDR3. CDR3 amino acids: CASSPGSKTLNTEAFF. CDR3 nucleotides: TGTGCCAGCAGCCCGGGTAGCAAAACCCTGAACACTGAAGCTTTCTTT.